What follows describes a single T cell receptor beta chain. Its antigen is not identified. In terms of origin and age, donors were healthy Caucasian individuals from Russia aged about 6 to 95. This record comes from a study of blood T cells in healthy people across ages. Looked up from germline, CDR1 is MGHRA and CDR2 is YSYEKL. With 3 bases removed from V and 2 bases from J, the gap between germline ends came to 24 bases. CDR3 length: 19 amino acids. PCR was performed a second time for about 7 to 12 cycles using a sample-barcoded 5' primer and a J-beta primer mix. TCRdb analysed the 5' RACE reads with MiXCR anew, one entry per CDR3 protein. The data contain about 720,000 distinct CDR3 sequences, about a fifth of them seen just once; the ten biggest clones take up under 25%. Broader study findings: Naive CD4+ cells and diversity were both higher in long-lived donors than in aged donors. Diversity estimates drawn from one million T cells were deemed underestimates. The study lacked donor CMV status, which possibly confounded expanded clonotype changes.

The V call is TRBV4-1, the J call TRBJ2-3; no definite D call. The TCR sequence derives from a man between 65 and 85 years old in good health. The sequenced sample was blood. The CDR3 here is CASSQGSGRRHPYTDTQYF. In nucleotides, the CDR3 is TGCGCCAGCAGCCAGGGGTCCGGCAGACGACACCCGTACACAGATACGCAGTATTTT.